Included here is one T cell receptor (beta chain) sequence, with context. Its antigen is unknown. This entry belongs to a study of cytomegalovirus exposure and HLA in healthy donors. Germline loops: CDR1 MNHEY, CDR2 SVGAGI. The CDR3 totals 14 residues. V was shortened by 4 bases and J by 5 bases, with 15 bases between the two germline ends. Study outcomes and limitations: It was reported that the classifier diagnosed cytomegalovirus status with high specificity and sensitivity in both the original and validation cohorts. The tendency of first-cohort TCR clusters to co-occur in the 100 to 150 validation repertoires was identified by a subsequent analysis. The study labeled more than 150 TCR beta chains cytomegalovirus-associated.

Sequencing was performed with immunoSEQ multiplex PCR; in TCRdb, only in-frame clones are kept and a portion is missing. The sample has approximately 120,000 clones, roughly nine tenths seen once. The TCR was taken from a woman under 30 in good health and CMV-seronegative. This sequence joins TRBV6-5 and TRBJ2-7, with a weak D call TRBD1 (6 bases). The sequencing sample was made of PBMCs. CDR3 sequence (DNA): TGTGCCAGCAGTTTACTACAGGGATGGGACGAGCAGTACTTC. Protein: CASSLLQGWDEQYF.